This T cell receptor (beta chain) appears in the sequencing data of a study of early T cells in non-severe SARS-CoV-2 infection. This clonotype has ten or more counts. TCRdb analysed the 5' RACE reads with MiXCR anew, one entry per CDR3 protein. The sample lists about 48,000 distinct CDR3 sequences; approximately 7.6% were seen once. This clonotype was obtained from an adult who was a healthcare worker with PCR-confirmed SARS-CoV-2 infection or an uninfected control (not recorded which). Sequencing was done on a sample of whole blood.

CDR3 nucleotides: TGTGCCAGCAGTTACGATGTACGCAATCAGCCCCAGCATTTT. As protein: CASSYDVRNQPQHF. The rearrangement uses TRBV6-6 and TRBJ1-5; no firm D call. The germline gives CDR1 MNHNY, CDR2 SVGAGI (reference sequence). The CDR3 spans 14 residues. V lost 2 bases to trimming and J lost 2 bases, with 7 bases between them.